The clone carrying this TCR beta chain came up many times. Its cognate antigen is unknown. All gene names here are mouse names. The sequence runs out 4 residues before the end of the CDR3; the remainder is reconstructed from the germline J gene. The data originate from a study of CD8+ T cells in alopecia areata. Study-wide context: Grafted skin came from C3H/HeJ donors with spontaneous alopecia (about 6-13 months old) and was placed on roughly 7-11-week-old female C3H/HeJ mice.

CD4, CD8alpha, NKG2D, NKG2ACE and other markers guided sorting of pooled cutaneous lymph node cells. It was cDNA, reverse transcribed from extracted RNA, that served as the sequencing template. TCRdb keeps only in-frame clones here, not all; method: immunoSEQ multiplex PCR. The sample presents 15,000 to 20,000 clones, none singletons. Germline V gene data show CDR1 as NNHDY and CDR2 as SYVADS. The CDR3 is made up of 12 amino acids. Notes on the study in general: Alopecia totalis/universalis scalp especially showed more expanded CD8+ clones than normal scalp.

The receptor's source is a C3H/HeJ mouse with alopecia areata. Strain haplotype at MHC: H2-k. Sequencing was done on a sample of CD8+ T cells sorted from a lymph node. The V and J genes are TRBV13-3 and TRBJ2-7; TRBD1 matches 9 bases. Partial CDR3 DNA: TGTGCCAGCACCGGGACAGGGTAT. It yields the protein CASTGTGY. The entire CDR3 reads CASTGTGYEQYF.